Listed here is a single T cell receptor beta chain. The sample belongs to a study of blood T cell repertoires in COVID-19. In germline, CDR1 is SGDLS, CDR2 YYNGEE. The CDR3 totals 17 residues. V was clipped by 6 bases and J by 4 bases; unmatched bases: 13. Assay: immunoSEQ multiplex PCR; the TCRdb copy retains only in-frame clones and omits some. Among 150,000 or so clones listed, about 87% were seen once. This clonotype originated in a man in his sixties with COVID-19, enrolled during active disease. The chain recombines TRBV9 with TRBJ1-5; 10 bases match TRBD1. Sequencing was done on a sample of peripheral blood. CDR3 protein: CASTHPLRTGGNQPQHF. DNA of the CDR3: TGTGCCAGCACCCACCCCCTAAGGACAGGGGGGAATCAGCCCCAGCATTTT.